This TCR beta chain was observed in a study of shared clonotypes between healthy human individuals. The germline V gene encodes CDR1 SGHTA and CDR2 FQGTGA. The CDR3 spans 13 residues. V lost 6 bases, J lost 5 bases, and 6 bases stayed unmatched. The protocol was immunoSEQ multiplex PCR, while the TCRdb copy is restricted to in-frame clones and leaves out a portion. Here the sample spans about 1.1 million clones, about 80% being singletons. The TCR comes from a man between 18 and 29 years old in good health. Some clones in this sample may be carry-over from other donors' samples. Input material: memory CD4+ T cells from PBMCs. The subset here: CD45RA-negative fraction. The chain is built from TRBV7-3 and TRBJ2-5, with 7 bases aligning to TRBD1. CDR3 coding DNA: TGTGCCAGCAGTCGGGCGGACAGGGAGACCCAGTACTTC. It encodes CASSRADRETQYF.